This entry is about one T cell receptor (beta chain). V lost 1 base and J 3 bases, leaving 4 bases between the germline ends. The CDR3 runs 13 residues. This sample stems from a study of blood T cell repertoires in COVID-19. About the research overall: Specimens from acute and convalescent COVID-19 originated in the United States, Italy and Spain. In each case, the material was cDNA or gDNA derived from T cells, B-cell-depleted T cells, or PBMCs.

In the authors' methods: Nucleated cell counts were estimated from reference gene primer amplification. Generated by immunoSEQ multiplex PCR, the TCRdb table keeps only in-frame clones and is missing some. That table furnishes V, J and clone size, whereas the DNA furnished D and trimming. Of some 200,000 clones listed, roughly 87% are singletons. This clonotype originated in a woman in her thirties or forties with acute or convalescent COVID-19. The chain recombines TRBV12-3 or TRBV12-4 with TRBJ1-5; D call uncertain. The sequenced sample consisted of peripheral blood. CDR3 sequence (DNA): TGTGCCAGCAGTTTAGATTACAATCAGCCCCAGCATTTT. Amino acids: CASSLDYNQPQHF.